A selection of T cell receptor beta chains follows, all from one sample in a study of control samples from healthy donors and cancer patients. TCRdb's table, derived via immunoSEQ multiplex PCR, lists solely in-frame clones and lacks some. The data contain about 130,000 clones, approximately 94% of them seen just once; the ten biggest clones take up approximately 1.7%. The sample taken for sequencing was PBMCs. These receptor sequences come from a man between 50 and 59 years old with head and neck cancer. Each CDR3 is given with its conserved first and last residue. A D gene is named only where the DNA matches it firmly. Size tells how often a clone was seen (once, few, many) or the class of an expanded clone, and some rows leave it out.

.	TRBV7-2	.	TRBJ2-7	TGTGCCAGCAGCTTATGGGGCAGCGAGCAGTACTTC	CASSLWGSEQYF
once	TRBV18	.	TRBJ1-2	TGTGCCAGCTCACCGACAGAGAACTATGGCTACACCTTC	CASSPTENYGYTF
.	TRBV18	TRBD1	TRBJ1-1	TGTGCCAGCTCCCAGTCGCAGGGGGTTTCTTTCTTT	CASSQSQGVSFF
.	TRBV7-8	TRBD2	TRBJ2-5	TGTGCCAGCAAAACGGGACTAGTCAAAGAGACCCAGTACTTC	CASKTGLVKETQYF
.	TRBV27	.	TRBJ2-1	TGTGCCAGCAAGGGGGGTTGGGATGAGCAGTTCTTC	CASKGGWDEQFF
.	TRBV7-6	TRBD2	TRBJ2-1	TGTGCCAGCAGCTTAGCCAAGCGCGGGGGTGACAATGAGCAGTTCTTC	CASSLAKRGGDNEQFF
.	TRBV9	TRBD1	TRBJ2-3	TGTGCCAGCAGCGTATACTCTTCCGCCGGGACAGCCACAGATACGCAGTATTTT	CASSVYSSAGTATDTQYF
once	TRBV28	.	TRBJ2-4	TGTGCCAGCAGAGCAGGGGACAAAGGCAAAAACATTCAGTACTTC	CASRAGDKGKNIQYF
.	TRBV6-5	.	TRBJ1-2	TGTGCCAGCAGTCCCGGGGGGTCGTACTATGGCTACACCTTC	CASSPGGSYYGYTF
.	TRBV6-2/TRBV6-3	.	TRBJ2-3	TGTGCCAGCAGTTTAGTAAGGGCAGATACGCAGTATTTT	CASSLVRADTQYF
.	TRBV5-4	.	TRBJ1-1	TGTGCCAGCAGCTCGGGCAGAGAAGCTTTCTTT	CASSSGREAFF